This record covers a single TCR beta chain. In this sample, this clonotype turned up a few times. Its antigen target is currently unknown. Base qualities are not at hand, and no much larger clone is one base apart. As encoded in the germline V gene, CDR1 is ENHRY while CDR2 is SYGVKD. V is cut by 4 bases and J by 14 bases, and the space between the germline ends is 18 bases. The CDR3 holds 13 amino acids from the cysteine to the phenylalanine. Of the read, only the CDR3 DNA is kept; its 39 bases are in frame from base 1. The record originates from a study of blood T cells in healthy people across ages (dated by TCRdb to between 2014 and 2017). About the investigation overall: In model experiments, template switching captured about one uniquely barcoded TCR beta cDNA molecule for every two T cells. Using deep sequencing normalized with unique cDNA molecular identifiers, the study measured how TCR beta repertoire diversity changes with age. The donors were divided into four age groups: young (average around 16 years), middle-aged (approximately 39), aged (about 61) and long-lived (approximately 74). To avoid experimental bias, donors of different ages were distributed randomly across sequencing lanes. Using the same blood draw, the study looked at two additional independent replicas of 1 million unique cDNA reads for two donors, one aged 18 to 30 and the other aged 80 or older. Points the paper makes about the study in general: Compared with the aged group, the long-lived group had more naive CD4+ T cells, fewer expanded clones and increased TCR diversity, a pattern suggesting age selection. Total diversity estimates from one million sequenced T cells were considered lower bounds and underestimates. Observed TCR beta diversity per million T cells fell roughly linearly with age, and a significant reduction was already apparent by age around 40. There was a strong correlation between observed TCR beta diversity and the percentage of naive T cells measured by flow cytometry. Conclusive comparison of naive and antigen-experienced compartments was prevented by the profiling of bulk unsorted PBMCs. The CMV infection status of donors was not known, potentially confounding age-related changes in expanded clonotypes.

The method was 5' RACE. Sequencing relied on an Illumina HiSeq 2500. A second 7 to 11 cycle PCR used a sample-barcoded 5' primer and a J-beta primer mix. Each TCR beta cDNA molecule received a unique molecular identifier from a template-switch 5' adaptor carrying 12 random nucleotides. Each sample yielded at least 3 million CDR3-containing paired-end reads. All of the RNA was converted into first-strand cDNA using the Mint cDNA synthesis kit, with a TRBC-specific oligonucleotide serving as the primer. Following uracil-DNA glycosylase treatment, all cDNA underwent a first 18-cycle PCR with the universal primers M1SS and BC2_uni_R. From the authors' description of their analysis: For normalization, 1 million high-quality reads were randomly selected from each sample, with every read carrying a distinct molecular identifier. Instead of being binned into consensus sequences, reads with shared molecular identifiers were discarded. CDR3 identification, clonotype clustering and error correction used MiTCR with a Q25 quality threshold and the strictest error-elimination algorithm. Lower-bound total TCR beta diversity was estimated with a nonparametric unseen species model using Euler transformation. The raw public data were reprocessed by TCRdb itself: fastp quality trimming at Q25, MiXCR clonotype calling, in-frame beta chains only. Each entry is one CDR3 protein sequence, shown with its most common DNA and genes. These V and J calls originate from TCRdb's pipeline instead of the authors' own analysis. The sample records about 640,000 distinct CDR3 sequences, roughly 53% of which are singletons. The ten biggest clones cover 30% to 40% of the sample.

The donors were roughly 39 Caucasian individuals from Russia, aged roughly 6 to 100 years, who were systemically healthy. Each donor gave about 9.7 milliliters of peripheral blood, drawn into EDTA-treated Vacutainer tubes. Ficoll-Paque density-gradient centrifugation was used to isolate PBMCs, with at least 7 million per sample. Total RNA was extracted from PBMCs with Trizol reagent, with at least 6 micrograms obtained per sample. Naive CD45RAhigh/CD27high T cell percentages were measured by flow cytometry on a PBMC aliquot from every donor. Material: blood. The chain was built from TRBV10-3 and TRBJ1-5; tentative D gene TRBD1, with 5 bases matching. This clonotype was obtained from a man in his fifties or sixties in good health. The DNA is TGTGCCATCAGTGGACAGATACAGACCGGCAAGCATTTT. Its protein reads: CAISGQIQTGKHF.